The TCR beta chain under discussion was sequenced for a study of persistence of HIV-infected CD4 T cells. Comments on this clone: Antigen specificity is unknown.

The CDR3 length is 15 residues. V lost 2 bases to trimming and J lost 7 bases; unmatched junction nucleotides: 5. Germline CDR1 SGHAT, CDR2 FQNNGV. The libraries were made with immunoSEQ version 4 in survey mode. Produced via immunoSEQ multiplex PCR; TCRdb's table is partial and in-frame only. The profile shows tens of thousands of clones, approximately 90% of them singletons. Nonspecific anti-CD3/anti-CD28 bead stimulation represents the broad CD4+ T cell repertoire. Sorting of responding CD4+ T cells relied on upregulated CD40 ligand together with CD69. The TCR originated in an adult woman with HIV who was CMV-seropositive. The sample consisted of CD4+ T cells sorted from PBMCs after 18-hour stimulation, taken from a patient who received antiretroviral therapy. V and J are TRBV11-2 and TRBJ1-4, with TRBD1 matching over 9 bases. CDR3 region: CASSLYRGPGEKLFF. CDR3 DNA: TGTGCCAGCAGCTTATACAGGGGGCCGGGTGAAAAACTGTTTTTT.